This TCR beta chain was obtained from a study of T cell repertoires in cytomegalovirus infection. Study information: CMV epitopes used comprised recently identified HLA-C-restricted ones and well-studied HLA-B-restricted ones.

Germline loops: CDR1 SGHNT, CDR2 YENEEA. V shed 4 bases and J shed 5 bases, with 14 bases lying between them. This CDR3 comprises 14 residues. This clonotype was observed a handful of times. Its specificity is unknown. TCRdb independently ran MiXCR on the reads; one entry per CDR3 protein. The table lists 350,000 to 400,000 distinct CDR3 sequences, 34% of them singletons, with roughly 12% in the top ten. This specimen consisted of cultured PBMCs, obtained from culture after CMV antigen stimulation. The TCR comes from a human donor in good health (CMV status not recorded). Some clones in this sample may be carry-over from other donors' samples. The rearrangement joins TRBV11-3 to TRBJ1-1; perhaps TRBD1 as D (5 bases). The CDR3 spells CASSSGAANTEAFF. In nucleotides, the CDR3 is TGTGCCAGCAGCTCTGGGGCAGCAAATACTGAAGCTTTCTTT.